This record covers a single TCR beta chain. Its target is unknown. This sample was included in a study of neurological immune-mediated disorders. Time point defined: longitudinal time-point 1 (baseline). 2 million PBMCs stored at -80 C were the source of the unsorted libraries. Study-wide points: There were no CDR3 amino acid sequences shared by expanded clones across subjects, a result suggesting private repertoires in all groups.

With 10-nucleotide random UMIs included, cDNA was synthesized by 5'RACE. TCRdb passed the 5' RACE reads through MiXCR, listing each CDR3 protein once. The sample holds 71,000 or so distinct CDR3 sequences, roughly 13% seen once. This CDR3 comprises 15 residues. Trimming took 3 bases from V and 6 from J, leaving 15 bases between them. Germline values: CDR1 WNHNN, CDR2 SYGVQD (reference sequence). This sequence joins TRBV10-1 and TRBJ2-1, with D possibly matching TRBD2 (6 bases). Material for sequencing was PBMCs. The sequence came from a female donor with HTLV-1-associated myelopathy (HAM/TSP). The CDR3 protein is CASSDGGMGGNEQFF. The CDR3 DNA follows: TGCGCCAGCAGTGATGGGGGGATGGGGGGCAATGAGCAGTTCTTC.